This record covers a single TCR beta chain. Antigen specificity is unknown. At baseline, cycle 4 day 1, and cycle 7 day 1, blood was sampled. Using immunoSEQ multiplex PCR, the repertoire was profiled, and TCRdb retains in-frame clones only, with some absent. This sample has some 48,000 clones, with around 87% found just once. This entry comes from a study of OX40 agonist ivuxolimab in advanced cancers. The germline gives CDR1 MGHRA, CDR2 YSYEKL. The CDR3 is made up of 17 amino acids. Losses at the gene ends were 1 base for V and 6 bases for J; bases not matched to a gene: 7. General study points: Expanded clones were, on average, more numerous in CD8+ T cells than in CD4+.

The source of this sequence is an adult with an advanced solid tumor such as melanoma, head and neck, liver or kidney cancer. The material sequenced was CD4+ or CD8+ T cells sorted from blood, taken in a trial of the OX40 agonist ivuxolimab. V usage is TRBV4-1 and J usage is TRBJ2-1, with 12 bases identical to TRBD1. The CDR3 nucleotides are TGCGCCAGCAGCCAAGCTATAGGGACAGGGGGCCGCAATGAGCAGTTCTTC. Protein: CASSQAIGTGGRNEQFF.